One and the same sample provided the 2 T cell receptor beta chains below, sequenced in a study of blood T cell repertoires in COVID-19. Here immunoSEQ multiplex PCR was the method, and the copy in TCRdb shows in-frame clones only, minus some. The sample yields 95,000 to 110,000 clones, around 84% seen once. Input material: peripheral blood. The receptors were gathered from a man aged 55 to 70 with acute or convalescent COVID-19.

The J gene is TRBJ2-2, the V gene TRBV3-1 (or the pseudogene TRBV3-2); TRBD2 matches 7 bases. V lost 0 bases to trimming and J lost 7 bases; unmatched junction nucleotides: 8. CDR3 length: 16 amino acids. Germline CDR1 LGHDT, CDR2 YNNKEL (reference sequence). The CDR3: CASSQEGAGPFGELFF. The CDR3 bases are TGTGCCAGCAGCCAAGAAGGAGCGGGACCATTCGGGGAGCTGTTTTTT.

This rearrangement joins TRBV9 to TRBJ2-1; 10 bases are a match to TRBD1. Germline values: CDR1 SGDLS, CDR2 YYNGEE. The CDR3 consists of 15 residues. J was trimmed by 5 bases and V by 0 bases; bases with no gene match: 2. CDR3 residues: CASSVAGQGDNEQFF. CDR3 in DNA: TGTGCCAGCAGCGTAGCCGGACAGGGGGACAATGAGCAGTTCTTC.